This TCR beta chain originates from a study of CD8 T cells in ankylosing spondylitis. Findings and caveats of the study: Both synovial fluid and blood in reactive arthritis had previously been reported to carry some motif variants.

The V end lost 3 bases, the J end lost 5 bases, and 11 bases lay between the germline ends. The CDR3 loop spans 14 amino acids. Germline assignment: CDR1 LNHNV and CDR2 YYDKDF (reference sequence). TCRdb independently ran MiXCR on the 5' RACE reads; one entry per CDR3 protein. The repertoire consists of 150,000 to 250,000 distinct CDR3 sequences, with 9.5% to 15% occurring once and the leading ten covering approximately 15%. A few counts support this clonotype. Its target is unknown. The J gene is TRBJ1-3, the V gene TRBV15; no reliable D call. This TCR was sampled from a male donor with ankylosing spondylitis or in good health (not recorded which). The sequenced sample consisted of blood, either unsorted or a sorted T cell fraction (not recorded which). CDR3 sequence: CATSSGKFRNTIYF. CDR3 DNA sequence: TGTGCCACCAGCAGCGGGAAATTTCGAAACACCATATATTTT.